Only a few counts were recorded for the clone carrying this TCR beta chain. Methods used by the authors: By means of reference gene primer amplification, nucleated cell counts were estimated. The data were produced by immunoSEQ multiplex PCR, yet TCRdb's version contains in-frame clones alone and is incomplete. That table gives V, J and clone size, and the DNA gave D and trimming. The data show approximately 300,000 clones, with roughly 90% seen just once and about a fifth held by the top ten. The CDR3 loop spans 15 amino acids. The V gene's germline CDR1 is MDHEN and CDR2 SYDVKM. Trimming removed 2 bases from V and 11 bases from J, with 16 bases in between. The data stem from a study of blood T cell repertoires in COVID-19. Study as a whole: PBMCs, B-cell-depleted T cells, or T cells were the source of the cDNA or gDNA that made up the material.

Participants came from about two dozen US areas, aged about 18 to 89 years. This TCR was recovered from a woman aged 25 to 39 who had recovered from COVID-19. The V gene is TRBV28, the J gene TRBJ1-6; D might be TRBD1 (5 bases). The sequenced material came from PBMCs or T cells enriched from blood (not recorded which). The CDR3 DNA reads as TGTGCCAGCAGTTTAGGAGGGGCAGGTGGGGCACCCCTCCACTTT. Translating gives CASSLGGAGGAPLHF.